This T cell receptor beta chain was sequenced during a study of human T cells and chemical hapten exposure. Across the study: There were weekly diphenylcyclopropenone doses to the scalp for patients throughout the roughly 22-week study. Women made up most patients, who had alopecia areata, totalis or universalis.

Specified time point: pre-sensitization, week 0. The treatment is: therapeutic diphenylcyclopropenone sensitization with weekly scalp DPC. TCRdb re-called the RACE reads with MiXCR, one entry per CDR3 protein. The sample has about 68,000 distinct CDR3 sequences, approximately 10% seen once. V was shortened by 1 base and J by 3 bases, with 13 bases between the two germline ends. CDR3 size: 16 residues. Germline-derived CDR1 and CDR2 are MNHNS and SASEGT. This clonotype originated in a woman between 45 and 60 years old with alopecia areata. Some clones in this sample may be carry-over from other donors' samples. The rearrangement joins TRBV6-1 to TRBJ1-5; no firm D call. The starting material was whole blood, obtained in connection with sensitization to the hapten diphenylcyclopropenone (DPC). The CDR3 DNA reads as TGTGCCAGCAGTGAAGGGGCGATCAGGCCCAATCAGCCCCAGCATTTT. It is translated as CASSEGAIRPNQPQHF.